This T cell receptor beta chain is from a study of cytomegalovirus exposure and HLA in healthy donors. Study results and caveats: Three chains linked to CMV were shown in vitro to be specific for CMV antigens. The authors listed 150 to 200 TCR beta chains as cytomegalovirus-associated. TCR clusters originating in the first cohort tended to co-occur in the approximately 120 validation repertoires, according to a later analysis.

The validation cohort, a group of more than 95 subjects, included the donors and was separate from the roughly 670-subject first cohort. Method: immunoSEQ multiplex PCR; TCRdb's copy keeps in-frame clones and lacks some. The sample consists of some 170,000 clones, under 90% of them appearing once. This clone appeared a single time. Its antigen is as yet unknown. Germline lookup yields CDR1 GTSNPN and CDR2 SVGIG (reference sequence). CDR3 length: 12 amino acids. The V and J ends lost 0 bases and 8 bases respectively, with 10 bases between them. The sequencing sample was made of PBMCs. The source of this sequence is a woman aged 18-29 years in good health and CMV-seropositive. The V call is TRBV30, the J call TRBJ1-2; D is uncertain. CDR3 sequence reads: CAWSVITNGYTF. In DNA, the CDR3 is TGTGCCTGGAGTGTCATCACTAACGGCTACACCTTC. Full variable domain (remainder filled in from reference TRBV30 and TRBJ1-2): SQTIHQWPATLVQPVGSPLSLECTVEGTSNPNLYWYRQAAGRGLQLLFYSVGIGQISSEVPQNLSASRPQDRQFILSSKKLLLSDSGFYLCAWSVITNGYTFGSGTRLTVV.